The rows below give T cell receptor beta chains drawn from one sample of a study of identical twins. TCRdb analysed the 5' RACE reads with MiXCR anew, one entry per CDR3 protein. This table holds about 890,000 distinct CDR3 sequences, around an eighth found once. These data were also filed under a second study, of yellow fever vaccine responses in identical twins.

Specimen: PBMCs. Receptors originate from a woman between 18 and 30 years old in good health. Each CDR3 is given without its conserved first and last residue. A D gene is named only where the DNA matches it firmly. For some rows the clone size is stated as once, few or many, or as a class when expanded; others skip it.

TRBV7-9	.	.	ASSSHCEQF
TRBV5-1	few	.	ASSPRTGGTDQETQY
TRBV5-1	few	.	ASSIDGDYNEQF
TRBV7-9	many	.	ASSTRSQGETYNEQF
TRBV6-5	few	.	ASSYAAANTGELF
TRBV5-1	few	.	ASSLDLSGGAETEAF
TRBV2	few	.	ASSGDNYEQY
TRBV6-1	.	.	ASSPGGESVAF
TRBV28	few	.	ASSTRASGQNEQF
TRBV5-1	.	TRBD2	ASSVTGTSILETQY
TRBV28	.	.	ASSFGGIGNEQY
TRBV12-3/TRBV12-4	.	.	ASSGGQYTGELF
TRBV24-1	few	TRBD1	ATSDNRQGPGGSADTQY
TRBV10-3	many	.	AIRGGGVSGNTIY
TRBV13	many	TRBD2	AGLTSGSDTQY
TRBV24-1	many	.	ATATGYSYNEQF
TRBV20-1	few	TRBD2	SASNSGGADTQY
TRBV18	few	TRBD2	ASSPGQGREGSYEQY
TRBV20-1	few	TRBD2	SARGGYTGELF
TRBV3-1	.	.	ASSQTRGSGANVLT
TRBV24-1	.	.	ATSDSGPPNEQF
TRBV12-3/TRBV12-4	many	TRBD1	ASRTGGQPQH
TRBV5-1	.	.	ASSVTTDQPQH
TRBV27	.	.	ASSLWQGQETQY
TRBV29-1	many	.	SVESRDYGYT
TRBV5-1	few	TRBD1	ASRMTGSSGANVLT
TRBV6-2/TRBV6-3	many	TRBD2	ASSYGLAGGNEQF
TRBV11-1	.	TRBD2	ASSPGLAGESYNEQF
TRBV7-9	.	.	ASSDTDGYNQPQH
TRBV6-5	.	TRBD2	ASSYSEAGGPDGELF
TRBV9	many	.	ASSTRQATNYGYT
TRBV19	.	TRBD1	ASRSLGTGLTGYT
TRBV27	.	TRBD1	ASSYRGVREQY
TRBV29-1	.	.	SVEVVNTEAF
TRBV19	few	.	ASSWHLTGTRSYNEQF
TRBV12-3/TRBV12-4	few	TRBD1	ASRSGGHNQPQH
TRBV5-1	.	TRBD2	ASSLGAGVDETQY
TRBV5-1	few	.	ASSLDLSGGDTQY
TRBV12-3/TRBV12-4	many	TRBD2	ASGGASGRSYNEQF
TRBV9	few	TRBD1	ASSVGDRGNQPQH
TRBV11-3	.	.	ASSLGKTLTDTQY
TRBV5-1	.	TRBD2	ASSFTSTSGGHEQY
TRBV6-5	.	TRBD1	ASSYRFDRGRLEAF
TRBV9	.	TRBD1	ASSAGTGLTYNEQF
TRBV5-1	few	.	ASSLAGERADTQY
TRBV9	.	.	ASSVEGRTSTDTQY
TRBV6-5	.	.	ASSFAGPYNEQF
TRBV10-3	.	.	AISEFPEKLF
TRBV5-1	.	.	ASSLADFTNTDTQY
TRBV28	few	.	ASSLIGAGNRRAF
TRBV7-7	.	.	ASSSSTVVVQETQY
TRBV20-1	.	.	SASGALHPSSNQPQH
TRBV20-1	few	.	SARSRGRRDAGELF